The clone carrying this T cell receptor (beta chain) was counted only a few times. Antigen unknown. These data are taken from a study of identical twins. Unmatched junction bases numbered 11, after V lost 4 bases and J lost 0 bases. Germline V lookup: CDR1 SGHKS, CDR2 YYEKEE (reference sequence). The CDR3 is 17 amino acids. The cDNA had a unique molecular identifier and a template-switch universal primer site. TCRdb re-analysed the 5' RACE reads in MiXCR, keeping a single row per CDR3 protein. Among hundreds of thousands of distinct CDR3 sequences listed, about 18% were seen once. Broader study findings: Beta out-of-frame sequences showed weaker excess sharing between twins. While abundant cord blood beta clonotypes carried fewer insertions, memory repertoires showed no such pattern. Twins shared out-of-frame alpha sequences with excess low generation probability.

In addition, the sample was reused for a study of T cells expressing NK-cell markers.

The chain links TRBV5-5 to TRBJ2-5; 8 bases fit TRBD2. The source is a woman aged 18-29 years in good health. The specimen sequenced was PBMCs. This CDR3 reads CASSPTSRGDNQETQYF. DNA for the CDR3: TGTGCCAGCAGCCCAACGTCGCGGGGGGACAACCAAGAGACCCAGTACTTC.